These 9 T cell receptor beta chains originate from one sample sequenced in a study of tissue T cells after allogeneic stem cell transplantation. As for time point: mouse harvest day 14 after allogeneic transplant. Tail vein injection delivered 10^7 T-cell-depleted bone marrow cells and 10^6 splenic CD5+ T cells. The table came from immunoSEQ multiplex PCR; TCRdb's copy has only in-frame clones and leaves some out. Of 7,000 to 9,500 clones listed, around 33% are singletons. Sequenced input: skin. The source is a female BALB/c mouse given C57BL/6 T cells with graft-versus-host disease after an allogeneic hematopoietic cell transplant.

This clone was detected a few times. Genes and germline come from the mouse. The missing CDR3 end, 1 residue past where the read stops, is filled in from the germline J gene. The rearrangement links TRBV16 to TRBJ1-1; no clear D. The germline gives CDR1 SGHSA, CDR2 FRNQAP. With 1 base removed from V and 2 bases from J, the gap between germline ends came to 5 bases. The CDR3 loop spans 13 amino acids. Partial CDR3 DNA: TGTGCAAGCAGCTTAGGGGCCAACACAGAAGTCTTC. This gives the protein CASSLGANTEVF. The full CDR3 is CASSLGANTEVFF.

This clone came up a few times. Gene labels here are mouse ones. With the read ending 1 residue before the CDR3 end, the germline J gene is used to fill in that end. The V gene is TRBV20, the J gene TRBJ1-1, with 7 bases identical to TRBD1. CDR1 is GFQATS and CDR2 is STVNSAI in the germline V gene. Losses at the gene ends were 0 bases for V and 1 base for J; bases not matched to a gene: 2. The CDR3 has 14 amino acids. The CDR3 spells CGAREGTVNTEVFF. The DNA read from the CDR3 is TGTGGTGCTAGGGAAGGGACAGTAAACACAGAAGTCTTC.

Remarks on this clone: Genes and germline come from the mouse. With the read ending 1 residue before the CDR3 end, the germline J gene is used to fill in that end. J is TRBJ1-4 and V is TRBV23; the DNA was not compared with TRBD1, the D call given in the table. Germline V lookup: CDR1 KGHTA, CDR2 FQNQQP. CDR3 length: 14 residues. CDR3: CSSSQSGQNERLFF. The DNA read from the CDR3 is TGCTCCAGCAGTCAATCGGGACAAAACGAAAGATTATTT. The full variable domain, completed using reference TRBV23 and TRBJ1-4, is DAAVTQKPRYLIKMKGQEAEMKCIPEKGHTAVFWYQQKQSKELKFLIYFQNQQPLDQIDMVKERFSAVCPSSSLCSLGIRTCEAEDSALYLCSSSQSGQNERLFFGHGTKLSVL.

As to this clone: Each gene name is a mouse one. With the read ending 1 residue before the CDR3 end, the germline J gene is used to fill in that end. This chain uses TRBV30 with TRBJ1-1, with 8 bases aligning to TRBD1. CDR3 length: 12 residues. Germline V gives CDR1 SQVVS, CDR2 ANEGSEA. The CDR3 bases that were read are TGTAGGTCGGGACAGGCAAACACAGAAGTCTTC. This codes for CRSGQANTEVF. The CDR3 as a whole reads CRSGQANTEVFF.

There are a few counts of this clone. Mouse gene names and germline throughout. The read ends 1 residue shy of where the CDR3 ends; the end is completed using the germline J gene. The V call is TRBV3, the J call TRBJ1-4, with 8 bases aligning to TRBD1. V lost 3 bases, J lost 3 bases, and 0 bases stayed unmatched. Germline CDR1 SNHLY, CDR2 FYNGKV (reference sequence). This CDR3 region has 14 residues. The CDR3 spells CASSLTGANERLFF. CDR3 DNA (partial): TGTGCCAGCAGCTTGACAGGGGCCAACGAAAGATTATTT. Combining the CDR3 with reference TRBV3 and TRBJ1-4 gives the whole variable domain GPKVLQIPSHQIIDMGQMVTLNCDPVSNHLYFYWYKQILGQQMEFLVNFYNGKVMEKSKLFKDQFSVERPDGSYFTLKIQPTALEDSAVYFCASSLTGANERLFFGHGTKLSVL.

This clone has more than one count but fewer than ten. Genes and germline are mouse. Read data end 1 residue before the CDR3 end; the end is taken from the germline J gene. The genes are TRBV12-2 and TRBJ2-1, with 8 bases aligning to TRBD2. Looked up from germline, CDR1 is SGHLS and CDR2 is HYDKME. V was clipped by 3 bases and J by 1 base; unmatched bases: 4. The CDR3 sequence is 15 residues long. The chain's CDR3 is CASSSTGANYAEQFF. The sequenced CDR3 bases are TGTGCCAGCTCTTCGACTGGGGCCAACTATGCTGAGCAGTTC.

This clone is termed medium-sized. Gene names follow the mouse nomenclature. The CDR3 extends 1 residue past the end of the read, so its final part is completed from the germline J gene. The V gene is TRBV26, the J gene TRBJ1-1; 7 bases line up with TRBD1. CDR1 is KGHPV, CDR2 FQNQEV, per germline (reference sequence). This CDR3 has 14 amino acids. Losses at the gene ends were 2 bases for V and 1 base for J; bases not matched to a gene: 1. CDR3 sequence reads: CASSLPGGNTEVFF. Incomplete CDR3 DNA: TGTGCCAGCAGTCTGCCAGGGGGGAACACAGAAGTCTTC. Using reference TRBV26 and TRBJ1-1 for the parts outside the CDR3, the full variable domain is NSKVIQTPRYLVKGQGQKAKMRCIPEKGHPVVFWYQQNKNNEFKFLINFQNQEVLQQIDMTEKRFSAECPSNSPCSLEIQSSEAGDSALYLCASSLPGGNTEVFFGKGTRLTVV.

This clone was picked up a small number of times. The gene names given are mouse names. The read ends 1 residue early relative to the CDR3; the germline J gene fills the gap. This chain uses TRBV26 with TRBJ2-5; D might be TRBD1 or TRBD2, each matching 6 bases. There are 13 residues in the CDR3. Trimming pared 6 bases from V and 4 bases from J, leaving 11 bases between. Germline CDR1 reads KGHPV; CDR2 reads FQNQEV (reference sequence). The CDR3 loop reads CASSLGAEDTQYF. The sequenced CDR3 bases are TGTGCCAGCAGCTTGGGGGCGGAAGACACCCAGTAC.

Notes on this clone: Mouse names are used for the genes. From the germline J gene comes the end of the CDR3, since the read stops 1 residue before it. V and J are TRBV26 and TRBJ2-5, with D possibly being TRBD2 (5 bases). CDR1 is KGHPV, CDR2 FQNQEV, per germline (reference sequence). The CDR3 extends over 14 amino acids. V lost 2 bases and J lost 0, with 6 bases in between. CDR3 sequence: CASSLMGNQDTQYF. CDR3 bases read: TGTGCCAGCAGTCTGATGGGGAACCAAGACACCCAGTAC.